These 20 T cell receptor beta chains share one sample of origin, sequenced in a study of T cell responses to AZD1222 COVID-19 vaccine. Here immunoSEQ multiplex PCR was the method, and the copy in TCRdb shows in-frame clones only, minus some. The sample records tens of thousands of clones, 85% to 90% being singletons. This material consisted of peripheral blood, taken on day 0 of AZD1222 vaccination. All receptors come from an adult in good health.

Only one count was recorded for this clone. The chain uses TRBV9 and TRBJ1-2; 7 bases are shared with TRBD1. This CDR3 has 15 amino acids. The junction had 9 bases not matched to a gene; V was cut back by 4 bases and J by 3 bases. Germline loops: CDR1 SGDLS, CDR2 YYNGEE. The CDR3 is CASSTPTGQDYGYTF. The CDR3 DNA reads TGTGCCAGCAGCACCCCGACAGGGCAGGACTATGGCTACACCTTC.

This chain connects TRBV12-3 or TRBV12-4 to TRBJ1-1; no definite D call. The CDR3 loop spans 13 amino acids. Deletions cut 4 bases from V and 4 bases from J, with 10 bases between. CDR3: CASSSSSSTEAFF. CDR3 in DNA: TGTGCCAGCAGTTCTAGCTCTAGCACTGAAGCTTTCTTT.

This chain links TRBV11-2 with TRBJ1-1; D is unclear. The CDR3 sequence is 14 residues long. CDR1 is SGHAT and CDR2 is FQNNGV in the germline V gene. Trimming left V 3 bases short and J 0 bases short, with 8 bases between. CDR3 region: CASSLGNMNTEAFF. In DNA, the CDR3 is TGTGCCAGCAGCTTGGGCAACATGAACACTGAAGCTTTCTTT.

The chain couples TRBV7-9 to TRBJ1-1, with 8 bases matching TRBD1. Germline assignment: CDR1 SEHNR and CDR2 FQNEAQ (reference sequence). The V gene end was trimmed by 5 bases and the J gene end by 11 bases; junction bases not matched to a gene: 10. The CDR3 totals 13 residues. This CDR3 is CASSPTDRALAFF. The CDR3 DNA follows: TGTGCCAGCAGCCCCACGGACAGGGCGCTTGCTTTCTTT.

The chain joins TRBV5-8 to TRBJ1-6; D not resolved. Trimming stripped 0 bases from V and 7 bases from J, with 14 bases between. From germline, CDR1 is SGHTS and CDR2 YDEGEE. The CDR3 is 16 amino acids. Here the CDR3 DNA reads TGTGCCAGCAGCTTGGAAGGCAGCCCTCGGAATTCACCCCTCCACTTT. This sequence encodes CASSLEGSPRNSPLHF. The full variable domain, with the rest looked up from reference TRBV5-8 and TRBJ1-6, is EAGVTQSPTHLIKTRGQQATLRCSPISGHTSVYWYQQALGLGLQFLLWYDEGEERNRGNFPPRFSGRQFPNYSSELNVNALELEDSALYLCASSLEGSPRNSPLHFGNGTRLTVT.

There are a few counts of this clone. This rearrangement joins TRBV28 to TRBJ1-5, with 9 positions matching TRBD1. Germline CDR1 is MDHEN and CDR2 is SYDVKM. J was trimmed by 4 bases and V by 6 bases; bases with no gene match: 10. This CDR3 is built from 16 residues. The CDR3 region has the DNA TGTGCCAGCAGGGGAACTCGGGACAGGGCGAATCAGCCCCAGCATTTT. This sequence encodes CASRGTRDRANQPQHF. Using reference TRBV28 and TRBJ1-5 for the parts outside the CDR3, the full variable domain is DVKVTQSSRYLVKRTGEKVFLECVQDMDHENMFWYRQDPGLGLRLIYFSYDVKMKEKGDIPEGYSVSREKKERFSLILESASTNQTSMYLCASRGTRDRANQPQHFGDGTRLSIL.

The chain has TRBV2 and TRBJ1-2; no clear D. Germline V gene data show CDR1 as SNHLY and CDR2 as FYNNEI. Trimming shortened V by 1 base and J by 4 bases, and 1 base separated the two germline ends. The CDR3 is 11 residues long. The CDR3 region has the DNA TGTGCCAGCAGTGAAGGCTATGGCTACACCTTC. Translated, it gives CASSEGYGYTF.

The rearrangement links TRBV3-1 (or the pseudogene TRBV3-2) to TRBJ2-1; 13 positions match TRBD2. The CDR3 sequence is 15 residues long. Germline V gene data show CDR1 as LGHDT and CDR2 as YNNKEL (reference sequence). The trim removed 5 bases at V and 10 bases at J, leaving 8 bases unmatched. DNA for the CDR3: TGTGCCAGCAGCGCCCGACTAGCGGGAGGTTTCGAGCAGTTCTTC. Translation: CASSARLAGGFEQFF.

The count of this clone is one. CDR3 nucleotide sequence: TGTGCCACTCACTTCAGGGTCTACGAGCAGTACTTC. This codes for CATHFRVYEQYF. The chain is built from TRBV24-1 and TRBJ2-7, with D tentatively TRBD1 (5 bases). V was shortened by 10 bases and J by 3 bases, with 12 bases between the two germline ends. The germline CDR1 and CDR2 sequences are KGHDR and SFDVKD. The CDR3 contains 12 residues.

V gene TRBV10-3 combines with J gene TRBJ1-2, with D hard to call. In germline, CDR1 is ENHRY, CDR2 SYGVKD. V gave up 2 bases and J gave up 4 bases, with 5 bases separating them. The CDR3 loop spans 12 amino acids. CDR3 coding DNA: TGTGCCATCAGTGAGACAGTCTATGGCTACACCTTC. It codes for CAISETVYGYTF.

This sequence joins TRBV18 and TRBJ2-1; D is possibly TRBD1 (6 bases). Per germline, CDR1 KGHSH and CDR2 LQKENI. The CDR3 covers 13 residues. With 6 bases removed from V and 10 bases from J, the gap between germline ends came to 16 bases. The CDR3 reads CASSLQGSLEQFF. DNA for the CDR3: TGTGCCAGCTCCCTTCAGGGGAGCCTAGAGCAGTTCTTC.

The CDR3 is CASSSQGILNSPLHF. Here the CDR3 DNA reads TGTGCCAGCAGTTCACAGGGAATTCTTAATTCACCCCTCCACTTT. The V and J genes are TRBV5-4 and TRBJ1-6; a possible D gene is TRBD1 (6 bases). The CDR3 extends over 15 amino acids. The germline gives CDR1 SGHNT, CDR2 YYREEE (reference sequence). V lost 5 bases and J lost 6, with 15 bases in between.

This clone was observed a few times. The rearrangement joins TRBV7-9 to TRBJ1-2, with D possibly TRBD1 on 6 matching bases. The germline gives CDR1 SEHNR, CDR2 FQNEAQ (reference sequence). The CDR3 is made up of 14 amino acids. Trimming removed 7 bases at V and 3 bases at J, with 15 bases between. The CDR3 DNA sequence: TGTGCCAGCACCTTCACAGGGTCTCACTATGGCTACACCTTC. Translating gives CASTFTGSHYGYTF.

J is TRBJ2-1 and V is TRBV5-8; no reliable D call. V gave up 4 bases and J gave up 2 bases, with 13 bases separating them. Germline V lookup: CDR1 SGHTS, CDR2 YDEGEE. This CDR3 comprises 15 residues. Written as DNA, the CDR3 is TGTGCCAGCAGCCTGAGGTACCCACCCTACAATGAGCAGTTCTTC. Translated, it gives CASSLRYPPYNEQFF.

The chain couples TRBV14 to TRBJ1-2; D gene uncertain. V gave up 4 bases and J gave up 4 bases, with 10 bases separating them. Germline V gene data show CDR1 as SGHDN and CDR2 as FVKESK. CDR3 length equals 13 residues. Here the CDR3 reads CASSPGRSYGYTF. The DNA of the CDR3 is TGTGCCAGCAGCCCAGGACGAAGCTATGGCTACACCTTC.

The CDR3 nucleotides read TGTGCCAACCCCCGGGACTTCATCCTCGAGCAGTACTTC. It encodes CANPRDFILEQYF. The chain is built from TRBV6-5 and TRBJ2-7; a weak D match, TRBD2 (6 bases). CDR1 MNHEY and CDR2 SVGAGI come from the germline V gene. The CDR3 runs to 13 residues. The ends were cut back, 10 bases at V and 6 bases at J, with 19 bases in the middle.

The chain's CDR3 is CASSLGPLGSSYNEQFF. The CDR3 DNA is TGCGCCAGCAGCTTGGGACCTCTGGGGAGCTCCTACAATGAGCAGTTCTTC. The chain employs TRBV5-1 and TRBJ2-1; a possible D gene is TRBD2 (5 bases). From germline, CDR1 is SGHRS and CDR2 YFSETQ. The ends were cut back, 0 bases at V and 0 bases at J, with 13 bases in the middle. The CDR3 contains 17 residues.

This chain joins TRBV6-5 and TRBJ2-5; either TRBD1 or TRBD2 may supply D (5 bases each). V was pared by 2 bases and J by 5 bases, with 12 bases between. CDR1 and CDR2 from the germline V gene are MNHEY and SVGAGI. The CDR3 runs to 14 residues. In DNA form, the CDR3 reads TGTGCCAGCAGTTACGATGGGGGTGGGGAGACCCAGTACTTC. Its translation is CASSYDGGGETQYF.

The rearrangement links TRBV28 to TRBJ1-6, with D tentatively TRBD1 (5 bases). V lost 7 bases and J 6 bases, leaving 7 bases between the germline ends. CDR3 size: 12 residues. The V gene's germline CDR1 is MDHEN and CDR2 SYDVKM. In nucleotides, the CDR3 is TGTGCCAGCACTGACAGTAATTCACCCCTCCACTTT. Translated: CASTDSNSPLHF.

The chain employs TRBV18 and TRBJ2-7; no clear D. This CDR3 is built from 12 residues. Germline CDR1 reads KGHSH; CDR2 reads LQKENI. Trimming shortened V by 6 bases and J by 1 base, and 7 bases separated the two germline ends. The CDR3 reads CASSWGSYEQYF. CDR3 in DNA: TGTGCCAGCTCCTGGGGTTCCTACGAGCAGTACTTC. The whole variable domain, filled in from reference TRBV18 and TRBJ2-7, reads NAGVMQNPRHLVRRRGQEARLRCSPMKGHSHVYWYRQLPEEGLKFMVYLQKENIIDESGMPKERFSAEFPKEGPSILRIQQVVRGDSAAYFCASSWGSYEQYFGPGTRLTVT.